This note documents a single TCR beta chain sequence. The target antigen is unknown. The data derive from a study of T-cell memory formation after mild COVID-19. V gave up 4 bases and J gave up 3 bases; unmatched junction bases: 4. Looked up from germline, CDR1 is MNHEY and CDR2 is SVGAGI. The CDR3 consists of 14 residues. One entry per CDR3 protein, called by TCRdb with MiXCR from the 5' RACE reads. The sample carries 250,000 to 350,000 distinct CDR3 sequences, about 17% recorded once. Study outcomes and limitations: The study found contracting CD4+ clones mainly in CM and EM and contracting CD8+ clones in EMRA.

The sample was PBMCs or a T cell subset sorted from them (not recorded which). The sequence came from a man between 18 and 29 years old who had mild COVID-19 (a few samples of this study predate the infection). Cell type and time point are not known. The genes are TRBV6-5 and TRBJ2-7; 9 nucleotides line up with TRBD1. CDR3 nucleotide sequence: TGTGCCAGCAGTTCGGGACAGGGAATCTACGAGCAGTACTTC. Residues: CASSSGQGIYEQYF.